The 10 T cell receptor beta chains below were found in one sample sequenced in a study of blood T cell repertoires in COVID-19. This table comes from immunoSEQ multiplex PCR, and its TCRdb copy is limited to in-frame clones, with some not included. In the table there are a few hundred thousand clones, approximately 89% of which are singletons. The sequencing input was PBMCs or T cells enriched from blood (not recorded which). The source is a woman aged 40 to 50 who had recovered from COVID-19.

This clone was recorded only once. V usage is TRBV6-2 or TRBV6-3 and J usage is TRBJ1-3; 9 nucleotides agree with TRBD1. The junction had 16 bases not matched to a gene; V was cut back by 4 bases and J by 6 bases. CDR1 is MNHEY, CDR2 SVGEGT, per germline. The CDR3 is made up of 18 amino acids. The CDR3 DNA follows: TGTGCCAGCAGTTCCGGACAGGGGAAAGGAGGGGAAGCAAACACCATATATTTT. The encoded protein is CASSSGQGKGGEANTIYF.

This clone turned up a few times. The same CDR3 arises from other DNA sequences in this sample as well. CDR3: CASRRTGELFF. DNA for the CDR3: TGTGCCAGTAGGCGGACCGGGGAGCTGTTTTTT. The V call is TRBV19, the J call TRBJ2-2; D unresolved. The CDR3 length is 11 residues. Germline-derived CDR1 and CDR2 are LNHDA and SQIVND (reference sequence). V dropped 6 bases and J dropped 5 bases, with 4 bases sitting between them.

The chain joins TRBV2 to TRBJ1-2; 11 bases fit TRBD1. V lost 1 base, J lost 3 bases, and 7 bases stayed unmatched. There are 17 residues in the CDR3. Germline-derived CDR1 and CDR2 are SNHLY and FYNNEI. CDR3 sequence: CASSEGDRGEVYYGYTF. In DNA form, the CDR3 reads TGTGCCAGCAGTGAAGGGGACAGGGGGGAGGTCTACTATGGCTACACCTTC.

The chain employs TRBV29-1 and TRBJ2-1; 8 bases agree with TRBD1. The CDR3 loop spans 13 amino acids. Per germline, CDR1 SQVTM and CDR2 ANQGSEA. V shed 5 bases, J shed 2 bases, and the junction held 2 bases outside the gene matches. The CDR3 sequence is CSVPRGPYNEQFF. CDR3 bases: TGCAGCGTTCCCAGGGGGCCCTACAATGAGCAGTTCTTC.

V gene TRBV4-3 combines with J gene TRBJ1-2, with D possibly matching TRBD1 (5 bases). CDR1 LGHNA and CDR2 YSLEER come from the germline V gene. The V end was cut by 1 base, the J end by 4 bases, with 7 bases between. CDR3 size: 13 residues. CDR3 sequence: CASSQGQTYGYTF. Here the CDR3 DNA reads TGCGCCAGCAGCCAAGGACAGACCTATGGCTACACCTTC.

The genes are TRBV27 and TRBJ2-7, with 9 bases identical to TRBD1. The CDR3 has 18 amino acids. V lost 3 bases, J lost 0 bases, and 12 bases stayed unmatched. Per germline, CDR1 MNHEY and CDR2 SMNVEV (reference sequence). The CDR3 protein is CASSFDPPGQGLSYEQYF. The CDR3 coding sequence is TGTGCCAGCAGTTTTGACCCACCGGGACAGGGTCTCTCCTACGAGCAGTACTTC.

The chain couples TRBV24-1 to TRBJ2-1; 7 bases match TRBD1. Germline CDR1 and CDR2: KGHDR and SFDVKD. V lost 6 bases, J lost 2 bases, and 6 bases stayed unmatched. This CDR3 is 15 amino acids long. CDR3 bases: TGTGCCACCAGTAACCGGCAGGGGGCCTACAATGAGCAGTTCTTC. Translating it yields CATSNRQGAYNEQFF.

The V gene is TRBV7-2, the J gene TRBJ2-1; possibly TRBD2 for D (6 bases). Trimming shortened V by 0 bases and J by 6 bases, and 9 bases separated the two germline ends. CDR3 length equals 14 residues. Germline V lookup: CDR1 SGHTA, CDR2 FQGNSA. The CDR3 reads CASSLAAGTNEQFF. The CDR3 nucleotides are TGTGCCAGCAGCTTAGCGGCGGGGACCAATGAGCAGTTCTTC.

This clone has only one observation. The chain uses TRBV2 and TRBJ1-1; D unresolved. This CDR3 has 16 amino acids. V gave up 2 bases and J gave up 0 bases, with 13 bases separating them. Germline V gives CDR1 SNHLY, CDR2 FYNNEI. The CDR3 sequence is CASSEWSLGVNTEAFF. The CDR3 bases are TGTGCCAGCAGTGAATGGTCGTTGGGAGTGAACACTGAAGCTTTCTTT.

The chain carries TRBV10-3 and TRBJ2-7; weak D call: TRBD1 (6 bases). CDR3 length equals 17 residues. Per the germline V gene, CDR1 is ENHRY and CDR2 is SYGVKD. V was shortened by 2 bases and J by 0 bases, with 17 bases between the two germline ends. CDR3 sequence reads: CAISEGAGGLFSYEQYF. The CDR3 nucleotides are TGTGCCATCAGTGAGGGGGCTGGGGGCCTTTTCTCCTACGAGCAGTACTTC.